Listed here are 23 T cell receptor beta chains from one sample, sequenced in a study of T cell responses to AZD1222 COVID-19 vaccine (dated by TCRdb to the early 2020s). The intended sense of this specimen's time point label: about 28 days (+/-7) after the second vaccine dose. Library preparation employed the immunoSEQ multiplex PCR assay. Sourced from immuneACCESS, this table was stored by TCRdb with only in-frame sequences that have V and J called. A share of the clones is absent; for the studies checked, an unresolved V gene accounts for under half, and the remainder has no known explanation. The sample contains about 120,000 clones, 86% of them found a single time. Around 3% of the sample goes to the ten largest clones. The sequencing used peripheral blood, collected 28 days after the second AZD1222 dose. The receptors were sampled from an adult who received the AZD1222 COVID-19 vaccine.

The chain is built from TRBV7-2 and TRBJ1-3; D unresolved. This CDR3 is 13 amino acids long. Germline V gene sequence: CDR1 SGHTA, CDR2 FQGNSA. The CDR3 loop is CGAATNSGNTIYF. In DNA form, the CDR3 reads TGTGGTGCAGCGACAAACTCTGGAAACACCATATATTTT.

V usage is TRBV7-9 and J usage is TRBJ1-1; a weak D match, TRBD1 (5 bases). Trimming removed 6 bases from V and 1 base from J, with 9 bases in between. The germline V gene encodes CDR1 SEHNR and CDR2 FQNEAQ (reference sequence). The CDR3 length is 13 residues. As DNA, the CDR3 is TGTGCCAGCAGGCGGGACGCGAACACTGAAGCTTTCTTT. It specifies CASRRDANTEAFF.

About this clone: The identical CDR3 is also encoded by other nucleotide sequences in the sample. The V call is TRBV7-9, the J call TRBJ1-6; D unresolved. Germline CDR1 reads SEHNR; CDR2 reads FQNEAQ (reference sequence). The CDR3 runs to 16 residues. The V and J ends lost 3 bases and 0 bases respectively, with 9 bases between them. The CDR3 sequence is CASSFGGSSYNSPLHF. CDR3 DNA: TGTGCCAGCAGCTTCGGTGGGAGCTCCTATAATTCACCCCTCCACTTT.

The chain is built from TRBV5-1 and TRBJ1-1; no clear D gene. The CDR3 extends over 14 amino acids. Trimming cost V 6 bases and J 0 bases, with 12 bases left between them. CDR1 SGHRS and CDR2 YFSETQ come from the germline V gene. CDR3: CASNDGGLNTEAFF. CDR3 DNA: TGCGCCAGCAATGACGGAGGTTTGAACACTGAAGCTTTCTTT.

This clone has more than one count but fewer than ten. The chain employs TRBV19 and TRBJ2-7; 7 nucleotides align to TRBD1. The germline V gene has CDR1 LNHDA and CDR2 SQIVND (reference sequence). The CDR3 extends over 14 amino acids. J lost 3 bases, V lost 4 bases, and 6 bases had no gene match. This CDR3 is CASSNRTGLYEQYF. The CDR3 region has the DNA TGTGCCAGTAGTAACAGGACAGGCCTCTACGAGCAGTACTTC.

The rearrangement uses TRBV14 and TRBJ1-3; D gene ambiguous. Germline V gives CDR1 SGHDN, CDR2 FVKESK. V lost 5 bases to trimming and J lost 4 bases, with 9 bases between them. This CDR3 region has 13 residues. This CDR3 is CASSGPMGNTIYF. The CDR3 nucleotides read TGTGCCAGCAGCGGCCCCATGGGAAACACCATATATTTT.

This chain uses TRBV5-5 with TRBJ2-7; D gene uncertain. V lost 4 bases to trimming and J lost 3 bases, with 17 bases between them. This CDR3 region has 15 residues. Germline-derived CDR1 and CDR2 are SGHKS and YYEKEE (reference sequence). The CDR3 sequence: CASSPPLLSFYEQYF. The CDR3 coding sequence is TGTGCCAGCAGCCCCCCCCTACTTTCCTTCTACGAGCAGTACTTC.

This clone was detected once. The chain employs TRBV5-1 and TRBJ1-1; the D gene is possibly TRBD1 (6 bases). Trimming took off 4 bases at V and 1 base at J, with 11 bases between the two ends. The CDR3 covers 14 residues. Germline V gene sequence: CDR1 SGHRS, CDR2 YFSETQ. CDR3 residues: CASSTGQPNTEAFF. CDR3 DNA: TGCGCCAGCAGCACAGGACAGCCGAACACTGAAGCTTTCTTT.

This chain joins TRBV18 and TRBJ2-2; D not certain. Germline V gives CDR1 KGHSH, CDR2 LQKENI. The V end was cut by 1 base, the J end by 0 bases, with 3 bases between. The CDR3 covers 14 residues. CDR3 protein: CASSPRTNTGELFF. The CDR3 nucleotides read TGTGCCAGCTCACCACGGACGAACACCGGGGAGCTGTTTTTT.

The rearrangement joins TRBV15 to TRBJ1-6; D uncertain. The CDR3 is 14 amino acids. The V end lost 1 base, the J end lost 10 bases, and 11 bases lay between the germline ends. Germline V gene sequence: CDR1 LNHNV, CDR2 YYDKDF (reference sequence). Here the CDR3 DNA reads TGTGCCACCAGCAGAGGTGGGAGCCGATCACCCCTCCACTTT. Translation gives CATSRGGSRSPLHF.

The rearrangement joins TRBV7-8 to TRBJ2-3, with D tentatively TRBD1 or TRBD2 (5 bases each). CDR1 and CDR2 (germline): SGHVS, FQNEAQ. V lost 3 bases to trimming and J lost 2 bases, with 9 bases between them. This CDR3 has 14 residues. The DNA for the CDR3 is TGTGCCAGCAGCTTCCGGGACCACACAGATACGCAGTATTTT. This translates into CASSFRDHTDTQYF. The variable domain in full, completed from reference TRBV7-8 and TRBJ2-3, reads GAGVSQSPRYKVAKRGQDVALRCDPISGHVSLFWYQQALGQGPEFLTYFQNEAQLDKSGLPSDRFFAERPEGSVSTLKIQRTQQEDSAVYLCASSFRDHTDTQYFGPGTRLTVL.

V gene TRBV18 combines with J gene TRBJ2-5; 8 positions agree with TRBD2. In germline, CDR1 is KGHSH, CDR2 LQKENI. The ends lost 3 bases at V and 7 bases at J; junction bases unmatched: 4. The CDR3 has 13 residues. For the CDR3, the DNA is TGTGCCAGCTCACCGGGCAGCGGGGGGACCCAGTACTTC. Protein: CASSPGSGGTQYF.

The rearrangement uses TRBV6-2 or TRBV6-3 and TRBJ2-3; D gene uncertain. The CDR3 loop spans 13 amino acids. V lost 5 bases and J lost 2, with 8 bases in between. Germline CDR1 and CDR2: MNHEY and SVGEGT. CDR3 residues: CASSTGPTDTQYF. CDR3 DNA sequence: TGTGCCAGCAGTACCGGGCCCACAGATACGCAGTATTTT.

The CDR3 is CASSSGTGGQNEQYF. DNA for the CDR3: TGCGCCAGCAGCTCCGGGACAGGGGGTCAAAACGAGCAGTACTTC. The chain couples TRBV10-1 to TRBJ2-7; 11 bases are shared with TRBD1. V dropped 6 bases and J dropped 5; count of bases not matched to a gene: 9. Germline assignment: CDR1 WNHNN and CDR2 SYGVQD (reference sequence). The length of the CDR3 is 15 residues.

The chain uses TRBV30 and TRBJ1-2, with a weak D call TRBD1 (5 bases). The ends were cut back, 2 bases at V and 0 bases at J, with 16 bases in the middle. The CDR3 runs to 16 residues. Germline assignment: CDR1 GTSNPN and CDR2 SVGIG (reference sequence). As DNA, the CDR3 is TGTGCCTGGAGTTGGGGACTTCCCGGAGCTAACTATGGCTACACCTTC. Protein sequence: CAWSWGLPGANYGYTF.

The chain carries TRBV11-3 and TRBJ1-1; D gene ambiguous. Germline V CDR1 and CDR2: SGHNT, YENEEA. The CDR3 covers 13 residues. Trimming pared 1 base from V and 7 bases from J, leaving 10 bases between. CDR3 nucleotide sequence: TGTGCCAGCAGCTTAGTGAAAGGCTTTGAAGCTTTCTTT. Its translation is CASSLVKGFEAFF. Based on the CDR3 plus reference TRBV11-3 and TRBJ1-1, the full variable domain is EAGVVQSPRYKIIEKKQPVAFWCNPISGHNTLYWYLQNLGQGPELLIRYENEEAVDDSQLPKDRFSAERLKGVDSTLKIQPAELGDSAVYLCASSLVKGFEAFFGQGTRLTVV.

V usage is TRBV11-3 and J usage is TRBJ1-1; 10 bases line up with TRBD1. The CDR3 loop spans 17 amino acids. V gave up 4 bases and J gave up 3 bases; unmatched junction bases: 11. Germline assignment: CDR1 SGHNT and CDR2 YENEEA. CDR3 sequence (DNA): TGTGCCAGCAGCTCCCAAGTCCCGGGGACAGGGGACACTGAAGCTTTCTTT. Protein: CASSSQVPGTGDTEAFF.

The genes are TRBV18 and TRBJ1-2, with D uncertain. The germline V gene encodes CDR1 KGHSH and CDR2 LQKENI. The ends were cut back, 4 bases at V and 8 bases at J, with 14 bases in the middle. The CDR3 has 13 residues. The CDR3 region has the DNA TGTGCCAGCTCACACGGAGACATAAGGGGCTACACCTTC. It translates to CASSHGDIRGYTF.

This sequence joins TRBV20-1 and TRBJ1-1; no reliable D call. Germline assignment: CDR1 DFQATT and CDR2 SNEGSKA (reference sequence). CDR3 size: 11 residues. The V and J ends lost 5 bases and 0 bases respectively, with 4 bases between them. The CDR3 protein is CSAHLNTEAFF. CDR3 sequence (DNA): TGCAGTGCTCATCTGAACACTGAAGCTTTCTTT.

This clone was detected once. V usage is TRBV11-2 and J usage is TRBJ2-7, with 11 bases fitting TRBD1. This CDR3 has 14 amino acids. The J segment lost 6 bases and the V segment lost 5 bases, leaving 6 bases of the junction unmatched. CDR1 and CDR2 (germline): SGHAT, FQNNGV. The chain's CDR3 is CASSAGTGGFEQYF. The CDR3 region has the DNA TGTGCCAGCAGCGCCGGGACAGGGGGTTTCGAGCAGTACTTC.

The genes are TRBV6-5 and TRBJ1-3; 7 bases agree with TRBD1. J was trimmed by 0 bases and V by 4 bases; bases with no gene match: 3. Germline-derived CDR1 and CDR2 are MNHEY and SVGAGI. There are 15 residues in the CDR3. The CDR3 nucleotides are TGTGCCAGCAGTTCGGGACAGAACTCTGGAAACACCATATATTTT. Its translation is CASSSGQNSGNTIYF.

Here the CDR3 DNA reads TGTGCCAGCAGCTTAACTAAAAGGATGCTCACAGATACGCAGTATTTT. Its protein product is CASSLTKRMLTDTQYF. The chain uses TRBV5-6 and TRBJ2-3; no firm D call. The CDR3 spans 16 residues. The V and J ends lost 2 bases and 2 bases respectively, with 15 bases between them. Germline values: CDR1 SGHDT, CDR2 YYEEEE.

This clone came up a few times. V is TRBV2 and J is TRBJ2-3; D perhaps matches TRBD1 (6 bases). V gave up 6 bases and J gave up 0 bases, with 13 bases separating them. The CDR3 consists of 15 residues. From germline, CDR1 is SNHLY and CDR2 FYNNEI. The CDR3 nucleotides are TGTGCCAGCAGCGGACAGCCCCGTAGCACAGATACGCAGTATTTT. Its protein is CASSGQPRSTDTQYF.